This is a list of T cell receptor beta chains from one sample in a study of blood T cells in healthy people across ages. TCRdb called the 5' RACE reads again in MiXCR, with one record for every CDR3 protein. The sample shows about 1.6 million distinct CDR3 sequences, 30% to 35% of them seen only once. Sequenced: blood. The receptor source for this set is a woman younger than 45 in good health. Each CDR3 is given with its conserved first and last residue. The D gene is left open where the match is weak. Expanded clones are given a class, and other clones once, few, many or no size at all.

14	NA	TRBD1	TRBJ2-1	TRBV10-3	TGTGCCATCAGGACCGGGACAGCTAACAATGAGCAGTTCTTC	CAIRTGTANNEQFF
15	NA	NA	TRBJ1-5	TRBV4-1	TGCGCCAGCAGCCAAGGGGCCGGGAATAATCAGCCCCAGCATTTT	CASSQGAGNNQPQHF
17	NA	TRBD2	TRBJ2-2	TRBV12-3/TRBV12-4	TGTGCCAGCAGAACTCATAGGACTAGCGGTTATACCGGGGAGCTGTTTTTT	CASRTHRTSGYTGELFF
16	few	TRBD1	TRBJ2-7	TRBV4-1	TGCGCCAGCAGCCAAGACGTCCAGAGGGGGCGGTACGAGCAGTACTTC	CASSQDVQRGRYEQYF
15	few	NA	TRBJ1-4	TRBV4-1	TGCGCCAGCAGCCAACGACCGGTTACTAATGAAAAACTGTTTTTT	CASSQRPVTNEKLFF
15	few	NA	TRBJ2-3	TRBV25-1	TGTGCCAGCAGTGAATCCGGGACCCCGACAGATACGCAGTATTTT	CASSESGTPTDTQYF
15	NA	TRBD2	TRBJ2-7	TRBV7-6	TGTGCCAGCAGCTTACCGGGAGGCGACTTGAGCGAGCAGTACTTC	CASSLPGGDLSEQYF
13	many	TRBD1	TRBJ2-1	TRBV25-1	TGTGCCAGCAGCCGGGACAGGGGTATCGAGCAGTTCTTC	CASSRDRGIEQFF
14	few	TRBD1	TRBJ2-3	TRBV20-1	TGCAGTGCCCCGAGACAGGGGATCACAGATACGCAGTATTTT	CSAPRQGITDTQYF
13	few	NA	TRBJ2-1	TRBV7-9	TGTGCCAGCAGCTTAGGGTTAGGGGCTGAGCAGTTCTTC	CASSLGLGAEQFF
13	NA	NA	TRBJ2-3	TRBV14	TGTGCCTGCAGCCGATTCCAGGGGGATACGCAGTATTTT	CACSRFQGDTQYF
17	NA	TRBD2	TRBJ2-3	TRBV12-3/TRBV12-4	TGTGCCAGCAGTCGGGCTAGCGGGATCGTTAGCACAGATACGCAGTATTTT	CASSRASGIVSTDTQYF
13	NA	NA	TRBJ2-3	TRBV6-1	TGTGCCAGCAGTGAAGGTGTTGGGGATACGCAGTATTTT	CASSEGVGDTQYF
13	NA	NA	TRBJ2-3	TRBV12-5	TGTGCTAGTGGGTGGGGGCTCACAGATACGCAGTATTTT	CASGWGLTDTQYF
14	few	TRBD1	TRBJ1-4	TRBV7-2	TGTGCCAGCAGCATTCCCGGGACAGTAGAAAAACTGTTTTTT	CASSIPGTVEKLFF
15	few	NA	TRBJ1-1	TRBV10-3	TGTGCCATCAGTGACGCAACAGGGAGTTTAAGTGAAGCTTTCTTT	CAISDATGSLSEAFF
14	NA	NA	TRBJ2-1	TRBV4-1	TGCGCCAGCAGTACCCTTAGATTCGGCAATGAGCAGTTCTTC	CASSTLRFGNEQFF
17	NA	TRBD2	TRBJ2-2	TRBV20-1	TGCAGTGCTAGAGTTCGCCTTGGGACTAAAGGGACCGGGGAGCTGTTTTTT	CSARVRLGTKGTGELFF
15	NA	TRBD2	TRBJ2-1	TRBV9	TGTGCCAGCAGCGTAGGGCTAGCGGATGTCTATGAGCAGTTCTTC	CASSVGLADVYEQFF
14	few	NA	TRBJ2-7	TRBV3-1	TGTGCCAGCAGCCACTACACCTATTCCTACGAGCAGTACTTC	CASSHYTYSYEQYF
11	NA	NA	TRBJ1-1	TRBV15	TGTGCCACCAGGGCGAACACTGAAGCTTTCTTT	CATRANTEAFF
15	NA	NA	TRBJ2-5	TRBV4-1	TGCGCCAGCAGCCAAGATGCCTCAACCGAAAAGACCCAGTACTTC	CASSQDASTEKTQYF
15	NA	TRBD1	TRBJ1-1	TRBV3-1	TGTGCCAGCAGCCCCCGGGACAGGGGGGACACTGAAGCTTTCTTT	CASSPRDRGDTEAFF
12	NA	TRBD1	TRBJ1-1	TRBV4-1	TGCGCCACCGGGAGGGGGCAAACTGAAGCTTTCTTT	CATGRGQTEAFF
17	NA	NA	TRBJ1-5	TRBV4-1	TGCGCCAGCAGCCAAGGAGCTGACGGGAATCGGAAACAGCCCCAGCATTTT	CASSQGADGNRKQPQHF
15	NA	NA	TRBJ2-3	TRBV12-3/TRBV12-4	TGTGCCAGCAGTCCCGGGGTAAGACAAATGGATACGCAGTATTTT	CASSPGVRQMDTQYF
13	few	NA	TRBJ2-7	TRBV4-1	TGCGCCAGCAGCCAAGAGGAGGGGGGGGAGCAGTACTTC	CASSQEEGGEQYF
16	few	NA	TRBJ1-4	TRBV4-1	TGCGCCAGCAGCCAAGACTCCGGGACGGCGAATGAAAAACTGTTTTTT	CASSQDSGTANEKLFF
13	NA	NA	TRBJ1-5	TRBV24-1	TGTGCCACCAGTGAAGGTACCCGGCAGCCCCAGCATTTT	CATSEGTRQPQHF
13	NA	TRBD1	TRBJ1-6	TRBV6-1	TGTGCCAGCAGGACAGGGGATAATTCACCCCTCCACTTT	CASRTGDNSPLHF
17	NA	TRBD2	TRBJ2-3	TRBV27	TGTGCCAGCAGTTTCATTGGGGTAGCGGGGGGCACAGATACGCAGTATTTT	CASSFIGVAGGTDTQYF
15	NA	TRBD2	TRBJ2-3	TRBV11-1	TGTGCCAGCAGCTTACAAGCGGGAAGGGAGGATACGCAGTATTTT	CASSLQAGREDTQYF
14	NA	TRBD1	TRBJ1-1	TRBV29-1	TGCAGCTATGACAGGGGAGTTGCATACACTGAAGCTTTCTTT	CSYDRGVAYTEAFF
14	few	NA	TRBJ2-1	TRBV7-3	TGTGCCAGCAGCTTAACAGGATCGGTCAATGAGCAGTTCTTC	CASSLTGSVNEQFF
13	many	NA	TRBJ2-5	TRBV7-3	TGTGCCAGCAGCTTGACCCTTTCGGAGACCCAGTACTTC	CASSLTLSETQYF
15	few	NA	TRBJ1-1	TRBV5-1	TGCGCCAGCAGACAACTGCAGGGCGGATACACTGAAGCTTTCTTT	CASRQLQGGYTEAFF
16	NA	NA	TRBJ2-4	TRBV11-1	TGTGCCAGCAGCTTAGCGCCGATTAGCGGCAAAAACATTCAGTACTTC	CASSLAPISGKNIQYF
15	NA	NA	TRBJ2-1	TRBV2	TGTGCCAGCAGTGGGAGGGACAGACCTTACAATGAGCAGTTCTTC	CASSGRDRPYNEQFF